The 8 T cell receptor beta chains below all came from one sample that was sequenced in a study of T cell clonality in common variable immunodeficiency. Generated by immunoSEQ multiplex PCR, the TCRdb table keeps only in-frame clones and is missing some. The specimen gives tens of thousands of clones without singletons; the ten biggest hold roughly 1.9%. Sequencing was carried out using peripheral blood mononuclear cells. The receptors stem from a person between 18 and 75 years old in good health.

This clone has at least ten counts. The DNA read from the CDR3 is TGTGCCAGCAGCCTGTGGGAGGGACTAGCGTACAATGAG. This gives the protein CASSLWEGLAYNE. The full CDR3 reads CASSLWEGLAYNEQFF. The chain recombines TRBV9 with TRBJ2-1; 10 nucleotides align to TRBD2. Read data end 3 residues before the CDR3 end; the end is taken from the germline J gene. Trimming at V came to 4 bases and at J to 4 bases, leaving 8 bases not matched to a gene. Germline-derived CDR1 and CDR2 are SGDLS and YYNGEE. CDR3 length: 16 amino acids.

This clone has a count of ten or more. The read stops 3 residues short of the end of the CDR3; the missing end is completed from the germline J gene. V usage is TRBV7-3 and J usage is TRBJ2-3, with D possibly being TRBD2 (6 bases). The CDR3 loop spans 15 amino acids. CDR1 is SGHTA and CDR2 is FQGTGA in the germline V gene. V lost 4 bases to trimming and J lost 2 bases, with 13 bases between them. The CDR3 here is CASSSGLPNTDTQYF. CDR3 DNA, as far as it was read: TGTGCCAGCAGCTCAGGACTACCGAACACAGATACG.

This clone has just a few counts. The read halts 3 residues ahead of the CDR3 end, with the missing end drawn from the germline J gene. The rearrangement uses TRBV19 and TRBJ2-4; 9 positions agree with TRBD1. CDR1 is LNHDA and CDR2 is SQIVND in the germline V gene (reference sequence). Trimming took 5 bases from V and 3 from J; bases not matched to a gene: 8. This CDR3 is 16 amino acids long. The CDR3 protein is CASSDTGGVGKNIQYF. The part of the CDR3 DNA that was read is TGTGCCAGTAGTGACACAGGGGGCGTGGGCAAAAACATT.

The sample holds many counts of this clone. The DNA ends 3 residues before the CDR3 does, and the rest of the CDR3 is filled in from the germline J gene. The chain couples TRBV20-1 to TRBJ2-3; TRBD2 agrees at 9 bases. There are 16 residues in the CDR3. The germline V gene has CDR1 DFQATT and CDR2 SNEGSKA (reference sequence). J lost 0 bases, V lost 7 bases, and 11 bases had no gene match. CDR3 DNA, as far as it was read: TGCAGTGGCTTCGCCGGCGGGGGGGCTAGCACAGATACG. It encodes CSGFAGGGASTDT. The full CDR3 is CSGFAGGGASTDTQYF.

This clone was detected ten times or more. The CDR3 end falls 3 residues outside the read, so it is completed with the germline J gene. This chain connects TRBV6-4 to TRBJ2-2; TRBD2 might be the D (6 bases). The CDR3 spans 14 residues. V shed 6 bases and J shed 4 bases, with 12 bases lying between them. Germline loops: CDR1 MRHNA, CDR2 SNTAGT. Partial CDR3 DNA: TGTGCCAGCAGAGTACTAGCAGCCACCGGGGAG. It yields the protein CASRVLAATGE. The full CDR3 protein reads CASRVLAATGELFF.

This clone was picked up many times. Read sequence stops 3 residues before the CDR3 end, and the germline J gene provides the missing end. The chain links TRBV7-3 to TRBJ2-1, with D perhaps TRBD2 (6 bases). Trimming pared 4 bases from V and 8 bases from J, leaving 15 bases between. CDR3 length: 14 residues. CDR1 is SGHTA, CDR2 FQGTGA, per germline. The CDR3 loop is CASSSAGLMDEQFF. CDR3 DNA (partial): TGTGCCAGCAGCTCCGCGGGACTGATGGATGAG.

This clone has a count of ten or more. The read halts 3 residues ahead of the CDR3 end, with the missing end drawn from the germline J gene. The chain has TRBV9 and TRBJ2-7; 10 bases align to TRBD1. This CDR3 is built from 15 residues. Germline V lookup: CDR1 SGDLS, CDR2 YYNGEE. The J segment lost 2 bases and the V segment lost 4 bases, leaving 6 bases of the junction unmatched. The sequenced CDR3 bases are TGTGCCAGCAGCTCGCGACAGGGGGCTGCCTACGAG. Protein: CASSSRQGAAYE. The entire CDR3 protein is CASSSRQGAAYEQYF.

This clone appeared many times. Read coverage stops 3 residues before the CDR3 terminus; the germline J gene supplies the remainder. This rearrangement joins TRBV7-2 to TRBJ1-1; 9 nucleotides align to TRBD1. Germline CDR1 and CDR2: SGHTA and FQGNSA. This CDR3 spans 12 amino acids. Trimming at V came to 4 bases and at J to 6 bases, leaving 0 bases not matched to a gene. Partial CDR3 DNA: TGTGCCAGCAGCTGGGACAGGGCTGAA. It codes for CASSWDRAE. The CDR3 reads in full as CASSWDRAEAFF.